This TCR beta chain stems from a study of T cells in Graves' hyperthyroidism and ophthalmopathy. CDR3 size: 16 residues. The germline CDR1 and CDR2 sequences are LNHNV and YYDKDF (reference sequence). V gave up 4 bases and J gave up 0 bases, with 15 bases separating them. The TCR beta CDR3 regions underwent amplification using RNA transcripts as the source. HTBI primers drove first-round RT-PCR of the TCR CDR3. TCRdb passed the multiplex PCR reads through MiXCR, listing each CDR3 protein once. This table has a few hundred thousand distinct CDR3 sequences, roughly 15% appearing once. This clonotype was detected ten times or more.

The gene calls are TRBV15 and TRBJ2-5; a weak D match, TRBD1 (6 bases). This receptor was taken from a woman in her 30s with Graves' ophthalmopathy. The sequencing sample was made of blood. The CDR3 loop is CATSTLSRDNQETQYF. CDR3 in DNA: TGTGCCACCAGCACATTAAGCCGGGACAACCAAGAGACCCAGTACTTC.